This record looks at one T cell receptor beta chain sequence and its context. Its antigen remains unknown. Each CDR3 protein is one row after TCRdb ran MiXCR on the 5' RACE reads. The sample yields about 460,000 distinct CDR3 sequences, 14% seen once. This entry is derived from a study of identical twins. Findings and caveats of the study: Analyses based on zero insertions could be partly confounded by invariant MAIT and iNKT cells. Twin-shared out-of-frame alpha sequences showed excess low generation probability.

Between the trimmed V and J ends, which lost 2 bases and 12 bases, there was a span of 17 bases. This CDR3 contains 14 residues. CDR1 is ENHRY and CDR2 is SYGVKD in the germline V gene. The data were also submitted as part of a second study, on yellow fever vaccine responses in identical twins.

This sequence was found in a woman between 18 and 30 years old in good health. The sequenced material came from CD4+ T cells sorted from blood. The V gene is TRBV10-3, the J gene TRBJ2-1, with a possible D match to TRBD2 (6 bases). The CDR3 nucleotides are TGTGCCATCAGTGAGGGCCAGGGAGGCTCAGCGCAGTTCTTC. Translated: CAISEGQGGSAQFF.